One and the same sample provided the 19 T cell receptor beta chains below, sequenced in a study of beta chain features in type 1 diabetes. cDNA synthesis used the whole RNA isolate, giving expressed TCRB sequences. This table comes from immunoSEQ multiplex PCR, and its TCRdb copy is limited to in-frame clones, with some not included. The sample contains roughly 370,000 clones, 14% of which appear only once. Sample: naive CD4+ T cells from blood. Receptors were obtained from a young man in good health.

A few counts support this clone. The chain carries TRBV5-6 and TRBJ2-5; 8 positions agree with TRBD2. The CDR3 is 15 residues long. The V and J ends lost 2 bases and 5 bases, in that order; junction bases with no gene match: 8. CDR1 SGHDT and CDR2 YYEEEE come from the germline V gene. In DNA, the CDR3 is TGTGCCAGCAGCTTAAATCCCGGGGGGGCGGAGACCCAGTACTTC. Its protein product is CASSLNPGGAETQYF.

This clone was observed a handful of times. The chain joins TRBV30 to TRBJ2-1; D unclear. Trimming shortened V by 5 bases and J by 11 bases, and 16 bases separated the two germline ends. In germline, CDR1 is GTSNPN, CDR2 SVGIG (reference sequence). This CDR3 is 12 amino acids long. The CDR3 protein is CAWVPPSKKQFF. DNA for the CDR3: TGTGCCTGGGTTCCTCCGAGTAAAAAGCAGTTCTTC.

This clone turned up a few times. The CDR3 reads CASSLVQGSYGYTF. CDR3 DNA: TGTGCCAGCAGCTTAGTACAGGGGAGCTATGGCTACACCTTC. The chain is built from TRBV7-2 and TRBJ1-2; 7 positions match TRBD1. The V gene end was trimmed by 1 base and the J gene end by 4 bases; junction bases not matched to a gene: 3. From germline, CDR1 is SGHTA and CDR2 FQGNSA. The CDR3 extends over 14 amino acids.

V gene TRBV6-7 combines with J gene TRBJ2-1; D is ambiguous. TRBV6-7 is annotated as an ORF whose role is uncertain. This CDR3 is built from 17 residues. The germline V and J ends were trimmed by 2 bases and 2 bases, with 16 bases remaining between them. CDR3 amino acids: CASSYLRGVETYNEQFF. The CDR3 DNA reads as TGTGCCAGCAGTTACCTCCGTGGTGTGGAGACCTACAATGAGCAGTTCTTC.

This clone was seen more than once but under ten times. The rearrangement uses TRBV11-2 and TRBJ2-3, with D possibly being TRBD2 (6 bases). This CDR3 spans 14 amino acids. V lost 8 bases, J lost 1 base, and 13 bases lay in between. Germline V gives CDR1 SGHAT, CDR2 FQNNGV. This CDR3 reads CASAQREGTDTQYF. The CDR3 bases are TGTGCCAGCGCTCAGAGGGAGGGCACAGATACGCAGTATTTT.

The CDR3 DNA reads TGTGCCAGCAGTGTATGGCAGGGGCCGACTAACACTGAAGCTTTCTTT. It yields the protein CASSVWQGPTNTEAFF. This rearrangement joins TRBV6-1 to TRBJ1-1, with D tentatively TRBD1 (6 bases). The CDR3 spans 16 residues. Trimming pared 4 bases from V and 2 bases from J, leaving 17 bases between. Germline lookup yields CDR1 MNHNS and CDR2 SASEGT.

The chain carries TRBV14 and TRBJ1-2; D call uncertain. V was trimmed by 0 bases and J by 3 bases, leaving 14 bases between them. This CDR3 region has 16 residues. In germline, CDR1 is SGHDN, CDR2 FVKESK. DNA for the CDR3: TGTGCCAGCAGCCAAGAATACGGACGCCCCGACTATGGCTACACCTTC. Translated: CASSQEYGRPDYGYTF.

This clone was seen more than once but under ten times. The rearrangement joins TRBV18 to TRBJ2-5; D is unclear. The germline CDR1 and CDR2 sequences are KGHSH and LQKENI. The CDR3 consists of 17 residues. Trimming took off 3 bases at V and 4 bases at J, with 21 bases between the two ends. The CDR3 nucleotides are TGTGCCAGCTCACCTTCGTCCTCATCTCGGGTAGCAGAGACCCAGTACTTC. Amino acids: CASSPSSSSRVAETQYF.

CDR3 sequence reads: CASSGSGSTDTQYF. The CDR3 DNA follows: TGTGCCAGCAGCGGGAGCGGGAGCACAGATACGCAGTATTTT. J is TRBJ2-3 and V is TRBV9; TRBD2 might be the D (6 bases). V dropped 3 bases and J dropped 0 bases, with 8 bases sitting between them. Germline V gene data show CDR1 as SGDLS and CDR2 as YYNGEE. CDR3 size: 14 residues.

The chain is built from TRBV9 and TRBJ2-2; D is ambiguous. The CDR3 has 15 amino acids. Trimming shortened V by 4 bases and J by 1 base, and 11 bases separated the two germline ends. Germline CDR1 and CDR2: SGDLS and YYNGEE. The DNA for the CDR3 is TGTGCCAGCAGCCTGACGGTTAAGAACACCGGGGAGCTGTTTTTT. Amino acids: CASSLTVKNTGELFF. The entire variable domain, with the rest obtained from reference TRBV9 and TRBJ2-2, is as follows: DSGVTQTPKHLITATGQRVTLRCSPRSGDLSVYWYQQSLDQGLQFLIQYYNGEERAKGNILERFSAQQFPDLHSELNLSSLELGDSALYFCASSLTVKNTGELFFGEGSRLTVL.

This clone has more than one count but fewer than ten. J is TRBJ2-7 and V is TRBV21-1. TRBV21-1 is flagged as a pseudogene. This CDR3 has 13 residues. The CDR3 nucleotides are TGTGCCAGCAGCAAAAGTAGGTTTGTCGAGCAGTACGTC. It codes for CASSKSRFVEQYV.

This clone appeared a few times. V and J are TRBV6-4 and TRBJ2-1; D is ambiguous. The CDR3 has 15 amino acids. The germline V gene encodes CDR1 MRHNA and CDR2 SNTAGT. V gave up 5 bases and J gave up 2 bases, with 13 bases separating them. The CDR3 protein is CASSRSENPYNEQFF. CDR3 sequence (DNA): TGTGCCAGCAGTAGAAGCGAAAACCCCTACAATGAGCAGTTCTTC.

This clone was seen more than once but under ten times. The V and J genes are TRBV5-6 and TRBJ2-7; possibly TRBD1 for D (6 bases). The CDR3 contains 13 residues. Germline V lookup: CDR1 SGHDT, CDR2 YYEEEE. Trimming stripped 1 base from V and 1 base from J, with 6 bases between. The CDR3 region is CASSLQGSYEQYV. CDR3 sequence (DNA): TGTGCCAGCAGCTTGCAGGGGTCCTACGAGCAGTACGTC.

This clone was counted a few times. The chain has TRBV5-1 and TRBJ2-1, with D perhaps assigned TRBD1 or TRBD2 (5 bases each). Germline V CDR1 and CDR2: SGHRS, YFSETQ. There are 14 residues in the CDR3. V lost 1 base, J lost 7 bases, and 12 bases lay in between. The CDR3 DNA reads as TGCGCCAGCAGCTTGTCGGGGACGGGGAATGAGCAGTTCTTC. Its protein product is CASSLSGTGNEQFF.

V gene TRBV25-1 combines with J gene TRBJ1-6; perhaps TRBD1 as D (6 bases). V was trimmed by 6 bases and J by 10 bases, leaving 16 bases between them. Germline lookup yields CDR1 MGHDK and CDR2 SYGVNS. This CDR3 region has 14 residues. The CDR3 loop is CASRTTGVQSPLHF. CDR3 sequence (DNA): TGTGCCAGCAGAACGACAGGCGTGCAATCACCCCTCCACTTT.

In its sample, this clone was seen a few times. This rearrangement joins TRBV6-6 to TRBJ2-5; the match to TRBD2 covers 8 bases. The J segment lost 2 bases and the V segment lost 8 bases, leaving 4 bases of the junction unmatched. Germline V gene lookup returns CDR1 MNHNY and CDR2 SVGAGI (reference sequence). The CDR3 is made up of 13 amino acids. The CDR3 reads CASGVAGQETQYF. CDR3 sequence (DNA): TGTGCCAGCGGAGTAGCGGGGCAAGAGACCCAGTACTTC.

Written as DNA, the CDR3 is TGTGCCAGCAGCGTAGTCTCAGCCGACACTGAAGCTTTCTTT. It encodes CASSVVSADTEAFF. The gene calls are TRBV9 and TRBJ1-1; D unresolved. CDR1 and CDR2 from the germline V gene are SGDLS and YYNGEE. The CDR3 is 14 residues long. Trimming cost V 0 bases and J 3 bases, with 9 bases left between them.

This clone was observed a few times. This chain uses TRBV11-3 with TRBJ2-7; D gene uncertain. Germline CDR1 SGHNT, CDR2 YENEEA. The length of the CDR3 is 13 residues. V gave up 1 base and J gave up 9 bases, with 13 bases separating them. In DNA form, the CDR3 reads TGTGCCAGCAGCTTAGTGAACTCAGGAAGGCAGTACGTC. Translation gives CASSLVNSGRQYV.

This rearrangement joins TRBV29-1 to TRBJ2-1; D gene ambiguous. The V gene lost 3 bases and the J gene lost 9 bases, with 9 bases spanning the gap. The CDR3 is made up of 11 amino acids. Germline V gene data show CDR1 as SQVTM and CDR2 as ANQGSEA. CDR3 sequence reads: CSVESTGEQFF. The CDR3, as DNA: TGCAGCGTTGAGAGTACGGGTGAGCAGTTCTTC.